The 16 T cell receptor beta chains given below trace back to one sample, sequenced in a study of blood T cell repertoires in COVID-19. Measured with immunoSEQ multiplex PCR; TCRdb has only the in-frame clones, and not every one. The sample carries roughly 49,000 clones, more than 70% recorded once. The specimen sequenced was peripheral blood. Every receptor here comes from a man older than 75 with active COVID-19.

This clone has just a few counts. The CDR3 region has the DNA TGCGCCAGCAGCCTCGAGAGCGGTTCACCGCGTGAGCAGTACTTC. This codes for CASSLESGSPREQYF. V is TRBV4-3 and J is TRBJ2-7; D possibly corresponds to TRBD2 (5 bases). CDR1 LGHNA and CDR2 YSLEER come from the germline V gene. V was clipped by 4 bases and J by 7 bases, with 20 bases between them. The CDR3 is 15 residues long.

The J gene is TRBJ2-4, the V gene TRBV11-2; 10 nucleotides agree with TRBD2. Germline V gives CDR1 SGHAT, CDR2 FQNNGV. The CDR3 totals 14 residues. With V trimmed by 5 bases and J by 11 bases, 9 bases remained unmatched. CDR3 sequence reads: CASSPGTSADVQYF. The CDR3 DNA reads as TGTGCCAGCAGCCCGGGGACTAGCGCCGATGTTCAGTACTTC.

The CDR3 spells CASSGAGGRNEQFF. The DNA for the CDR3 is TGTGCCAGCAGCGGCGCGGGAGGGCGGAATGAGCAGTTCTTC. The chain links TRBV9 to TRBJ2-1, with 9 positions matching TRBD2. V shed 3 bases and J 7 bases; nucleotides not matched to a gene: 5. The CDR3 is 14 residues long. Germline CDR1 and CDR2: SGDLS and YYNGEE.

The rearrangement links TRBV5-3 to TRBJ1-1; D uncertain. TRBV5-3 is an open reading frame whose function is uncertain. The CDR3 contains 15 residues. Trimming removed 0 bases at V and 0 bases at J, with 9 bases between. CDR3: CARSLVGRMNTEAFF. CDR3 bases: TGTGCCAGAAGCTTGGTCGGCAGGATGAACACTGAAGCTTTCTTT.

This clone occurred once. The chain employs TRBV5-1 and TRBJ1-1, with a weak D call TRBD1 (6 bases). The CDR3 is 16 residues long. V lost 0 bases and J lost 2, with 14 bases in between. CDR1 SGHRS and CDR2 YFSETQ come from the germline V gene. Here the CDR3 DNA reads TGCGCCAGCAGCTTGGACGGGCGGGGGGGCAACACTGAAGCTTTCTTT. Translated, it gives CASSLDGRGGNTEAFF.

There are a few counts of this clone. The chain employs TRBV19 and TRBJ1-1; TRBD1 agrees at 8 bases. CDR1 is LNHDA, CDR2 SQIVND, per germline (reference sequence). There are 14 residues in the CDR3. Unmatched junction bases numbered 6, after V lost 5 bases and J lost 4 bases. The CDR3 spells CASSLTGGGTEAFF. The CDR3 region has the DNA TGTGCCAGTAGTCTAACAGGGGGGGGCACTGAAGCTTTCTTT.

The chain joins TRBV9 to TRBJ1-3; TRBD1 might be the D (6 bases). CDR1 and CDR2 (germline): SGDLS, YYNGEE. Trimming stripped 4 bases from V and 3 bases from J, with 23 bases between. The CDR3 covers 18 residues. The CDR3 here is CASSPMTVGGRRGNTIYF. CDR3 DNA: TGTGCCAGCAGCCCTATGACAGTCGGGGGGCGTCGTGGAAACACCATATATTTT.

The CDR3 protein is CASSPYPRGLHEAFF. CDR3 nucleotides: TGTGCCAGTAGTCCGTACCCCCGGGGGTTACATGAAGCTTTCTTT. V and J are TRBV19 and TRBJ1-1; D possibly corresponds to TRBD1 (5 bases). This CDR3 has 15 residues. Trimming pared 5 bases from V and 7 bases from J, leaving 20 bases between. Per germline, CDR1 LNHDA and CDR2 SQIVND (reference sequence).

This rearrangement joins TRBV18 to TRBJ1-1; a weak D match, TRBD1 (5 bases). Germline lookup yields CDR1 KGHSH and CDR2 LQKENI. This CDR3 spans 14 amino acids. Between the trimmed V and J ends, which lost 5 bases and 7 bases, there was a span of 17 bases. CDR3 nucleotides: TGTGCCAGCTCATATTTGGTTGGGCAGGGTGAAGCTTTCTTT. Translating it yields CASSYLVGQGEAFF.

The gene calls are TRBV3-1 (or the pseudogene TRBV3-2) and TRBJ2-7; TRBD2 aligns across 11 bases. CDR3 length: 15 residues. Germline loops: CDR1 LGHDT, CDR2 YNNKEL (reference sequence). The junction had 5 bases not matched to a gene; V was cut back by 4 bases and J by 3 bases. CDR3 amino acids: CASSPATSGGYEQYF. The CDR3 coding sequence is TGTGCCAGCAGCCCGGCTACTAGCGGGGGCTACGAGCAGTACTTC.

The chain has TRBV5-6 and TRBJ1-3; D uncertain. This CDR3 is 16 amino acids long. Germline assignment: CDR1 SGHDT and CDR2 YYEEEE. V was shortened by 0 bases and J by 3 bases, with 13 bases between the two germline ends. CDR3 nucleotide sequence: TGTGCCAGCAGCTTGGAACCGCTTGGCCGTGGAAACACCATATATTTT. Its protein product is CASSLEPLGRGNTIYF.

This chain joins TRBV15 and TRBJ2-7; D is unresolved. In germline, CDR1 is LNHNV, CDR2 YYDKDF (reference sequence). The CDR3 sequence is 14 residues long. V was pared by 3 bases and J by 0 bases, with 9 bases between. The CDR3 DNA reads TGTGCCACCAGCAGCCAACAAAGCTCCTACGAGCAGTACTTC. It codes for CATSSQQSSYEQYF.

The rearrangement links TRBV18 to TRBJ1-1, with D possibly matching TRBD1 (6 bases). The germline gives CDR1 KGHSH, CDR2 LQKENI. There are 14 residues in the CDR3. V lost 3 bases, J lost 4 bases, and 12 bases lay in between. The CDR3 sequence: CASSPPGVRTEAFF. DNA for the CDR3: TGTGCCAGCTCACCCCCAGGGGTGCGCACTGAAGCTTTCTTT.

This sequence joins TRBV18 and TRBJ2-7; perhaps TRBD1 as D (8 bases). This CDR3 contains 13 residues. From germline, CDR1 is KGHSH and CDR2 LQKENI. V was shortened by 5 bases and J by 7 bases, with 15 bases between the two germline ends. The CDR3 sequence: CASSATGGGEQYF. The CDR3 nucleotides read TGTGCCAGCTCAGCTACAGGGGGGGGAGAGCAGTACTTC.

J is TRBJ2-7 and V is TRBV7-8, with a possible D match to TRBD2 (6 bases). The ends were cut back, 6 bases at V and 3 bases at J, with 15 bases in the middle. Germline loops: CDR1 SGHVS, CDR2 FQNEAQ. CDR3 size: 14 residues. This chain's CDR3 is CASSPSGEFYEQYF. CDR3 in DNA: TGTGCCAGCAGTCCCTCGGGGGAATTCTACGAGCAGTACTTC.

The chain uses TRBV10-2 and TRBJ2-1; TRBD2 matches at 7 bases. Trimming took 6 bases from V and 5 from J; bases not matched to a gene: 10. The CDR3 spans 15 residues. Germline V gene lookup returns CDR1 WSHSY and CDR2 SAAADI. CDR3 nucleotides: TGCGCCAGCAGCGTTTGGACTAGAACCGACAATGAGCAGTTCTTC. Residues: CASSVWTRTDNEQFF.